The 18 T cell receptor beta chains given below trace back to one sample, sequenced in a study of T cell responses to AZD1222 COVID-19 vaccine. Data came from immunoSEQ multiplex PCR; TCRdb stores just in-frame clones and leaves some out. The profile shows 100,000 to 150,000 clones, 89% of them singletons. Sequenced material: peripheral blood, taken on day 0 of AZD1222 vaccination. These TCRs come from an adult in good health.

The chain is built from TRBV19 and TRBJ1-5; D remains unclear. This CDR3 region has 13 residues. V lost 4 bases and J lost 5, with 9 bases in between. Germline CDR1 LNHDA, CDR2 SQIVND (reference sequence). CDR3 amino acids: CASSSQADQPQHF. The CDR3 bases are TGTGCCAGTAGTAGCCAGGCGGATCAGCCCCAGCATTTT.

The chain links TRBV11-3 to TRBJ2-3, with a tentative D call TRBD2 (5 bases). Germline V gives CDR1 SGHNT, CDR2 YENEEA. CDR3 length: 14 amino acids. V lost 5 bases, J lost 0 bases, and 9 bases lay in between. In DNA form, the CDR3 reads TGTGCCAGCAGCCTGACGGGAAGCACAGATACGCAGTATTTT. Its translation is CASSLTGSTDTQYF.

The V gene is TRBV10-3, the J gene TRBJ2-1; 8 bases align to TRBD1. The CDR3 has 13 amino acids. Germline V lookup: CDR1 ENHRY, CDR2 SYGVKD. Unmatched junction bases numbered 7, after V lost 6 bases and J lost 9 bases. The CDR3 coding sequence is TGTGCCATCAGATCGACAGGGGAAGGTGAGCAGTTCTTC. Translated, it gives CAIRSTGEGEQFF.

V usage is TRBV3-1 (or the pseudogene TRBV3-2) and J usage is TRBJ1-6, with a possible D match to TRBD1 (5 bases). Germline-derived CDR1 and CDR2 are LGHDT and YNNKEL (reference sequence). The CDR3 contains 14 residues. Trimming left V 5 bases short and J 9 bases short, with 14 bases between. CDR3 region: CASSYITRGSPLHF. The CDR3 DNA is TGTGCCAGCAGCTACATCACGAGGGGTTCACCCCTCCACTTT.

The rearrangement joins TRBV10-3 to TRBJ2-3, with D unresolved. The CDR3 has 14 residues. CDR1 is ENHRY, CDR2 SYGVKD, per germline. Trimming took 8 bases from V and 2 from J, leaving 14 bases between them. The CDR3 loop is CAIGTSTSTDTQYF. CDR3 nucleotide sequence: TGTGCCATCGGCACTTCTACCTCCACAGATACGCAGTATTTT.

As DNA, the CDR3 is TGTGCCAGCAGCCATTCCCTACCCAATCAGCCCCAGCATTTT. Its translation: CASSHSLPNQPQHF. This chain joins TRBV6-2 or TRBV6-3 and TRBJ1-5; D is unclear. Trimming stripped 6 bases from V and 3 bases from J, with 12 bases between. The V gene's germline CDR1 is MNHEY and CDR2 SVGEGT. The CDR3 loop spans 14 amino acids.

The chain is built from TRBV28 and TRBJ1-3; D gene uncertain. Trimming pared 1 base from V and 6 bases from J, leaving 1 base between. The V gene's germline CDR1 is MDHEN and CDR2 SYDVKM. There are 11 residues in the CDR3. For the CDR3, the DNA is TGTGCCAGCAGTTTATCAAACACCATATATTTT. This gives the protein CASSLSNTIYF.

The chain employs TRBV2 and TRBJ1-4; 7 positions match TRBD1. The V and J ends lost 7 bases and 8 bases, in that order; junction bases with no gene match: 13. The CDR3 has 15 amino acids. The germline CDR1 and CDR2 sequences are SNHLY and FYNNEI. The CDR3 spells CASNLRDSRREKLFF. DNA for the CDR3: TGTGCCAGCAATCTCCGGGACAGCCGTAGGGAAAAACTGTTTTTT. The complete variable domain, with remaining parts taken from reference TRBV2 and TRBJ1-4, reads EPEVTQTPSHQVTQMGQEVILRCVPISNHLYFYWYRQILGQKVEFLVSFYNNEISEKSEIFDDQFSVERPDGSNFTLKIRSTKLEDSAMYFCASNLRDSRREKLFFGSGTQLSVL.

The chain recombines TRBV5-8 with TRBJ2-5; the D gene is possibly TRBD2 (5 bases). Germline V lookup: CDR1 SGHTS, CDR2 YDEGEE. There are 13 residues in the CDR3. The V end lost 0 bases, the J end lost 5 bases, and 8 bases lay between the germline ends. CDR3 residues: CASSLGGWETQYF. CDR3 sequence (DNA): TGTGCCAGCAGCTTGGGAGGGTGGGAGACCCAGTACTTC.

The genes are TRBV11-2 and TRBJ2-3; 15 bases match TRBD2. The CDR3 contains 16 residues. The germline V gene has CDR1 SGHAT and CDR2 FQNNGV. V trimming: 4 bases; J trimming: 6 bases; junction bases outside the gene matches: 5. The CDR3 loop is CASSWTSGGAGDTQYF. DNA for the CDR3: TGTGCCAGCAGCTGGACTAGCGGGGGGGCGGGTGATACGCAGTATTTT.

This chain joins TRBV27 and TRBJ2-3; D may be TRBD1 or TRBD2 (6 bases each). CDR3 size: 16 residues. Trimming left V 2 bases short and J 3 bases short, with 15 bases between. Per the germline V gene, CDR1 is MNHEY and CDR2 is SMNVEV (reference sequence). CDR3 DNA: TGTGCCAGCAGTTTAAGAAGCGGAGGGGGGACAGATACGCAGTATTTT. The encoded protein is CASSLRSGGGTDTQYF.

The chain links TRBV7-3 to TRBJ1-5, with no clear D. V lost 4 bases and J 7 bases, leaving 5 bases between the germline ends. Germline V lookup: CDR1 SGHTA, CDR2 FQGTGA. This CDR3 contains 11 residues. The CDR3 here is CASSSIQPQHF. The CDR3 nucleotides are TGTGCCAGCAGCTCCATACAGCCCCAGCATTTT.

This clone was detected a few times. The rearrangement uses TRBV2 and TRBJ1-3; D call uncertain. Trimming pared 1 base from V and 0 bases from J, leaving 13 bases between. There are 17 residues in the CDR3. The germline V gene encodes CDR1 SNHLY and CDR2 FYNNEI. CDR3: CASSEGARINSGNTIYF. The CDR3 DNA reads TGTGCCAGCAGTGAAGGGGCCAGGATTAACTCTGGAAACACCATATATTTT.

The chain has TRBV7-9 and TRBJ1-2; no clear D gene. The V end lost 5 bases, the J end lost 2 bases, and 12 bases lay between the germline ends. Germline CDR1 is SEHNR and CDR2 is FQNEAQ (reference sequence). The length of the CDR3 is 14 residues. The CDR3 here is CASSARGLNYGYTF. The CDR3 nucleotides read TGTGCCAGCAGCGCCCGTGGACTGAACTATGGCTACACCTTC.

The J gene is TRBJ2-7, the V gene TRBV5-5; D unresolved. The CDR3 covers 14 residues. V was shortened by 4 bases and J by 1 base, with 12 bases between the two germline ends. CDR1 and CDR2 (germline): SGHKS, YYEKEE (reference sequence). This CDR3 is CASSQLTESYEQYF. The CDR3 nucleotides are TGTGCCAGCAGCCAGCTGACGGAATCCTACGAGCAGTACTTC.

The chain links TRBV7-9 to TRBJ1-4, with 8 bases that match TRBD1. From germline, CDR1 is SEHNR and CDR2 FQNEAQ (reference sequence). This CDR3 contains 16 residues. Trimming removed 5 bases from V and 1 base from J; junction bases left unmatched: 6. The CDR3, as DNA: TGTGCCAGCAGCCCCTGGGACAGGCGAACTAATGAAAAACTGTTTTTT. Its translation is CASSPWDRRTNEKLFF. Based on the CDR3 plus reference TRBV7-9 and TRBJ1-4, the full variable domain is DTGVSQNPRHKITKRGQNVTFRCDPISEHNRLYWYRQTLGQGPEFLTYFQNEAQLEKSRLLSDRFSAERPKGSFSTLEIQRTEQGDSAMYLCASSPWDRRTNEKLFFGSGTQLSVL.

The chain couples TRBV10-1 to TRBJ1-2; TRBD1 is a possible D gene (6 bases). This CDR3 is built from 13 residues. Germline-derived CDR1 and CDR2 are WNHNN and SYGVQD (reference sequence). V lost 4 bases to trimming and J lost 4 bases, with 10 bases between them. The CDR3, as DNA: TGCGCCAGCAGTGTGGACAGAGGCTATGGCTACACCTTC. This encodes CASSVDRGYGYTF.

This clone was seen only once. This rearrangement joins TRBV6-5 to TRBJ1-5; D ambiguous. Deletions cut 8 bases from V and 9 bases from J, with 8 bases between. CDR1 and CDR2 from the germline V gene are MNHEY and SVGAGI. The CDR3 runs 10 residues. The CDR3 is CASGDRPQHF. The CDR3, as DNA: TGTGCCAGCGGGGATCGGCCCCAGCATTTT.